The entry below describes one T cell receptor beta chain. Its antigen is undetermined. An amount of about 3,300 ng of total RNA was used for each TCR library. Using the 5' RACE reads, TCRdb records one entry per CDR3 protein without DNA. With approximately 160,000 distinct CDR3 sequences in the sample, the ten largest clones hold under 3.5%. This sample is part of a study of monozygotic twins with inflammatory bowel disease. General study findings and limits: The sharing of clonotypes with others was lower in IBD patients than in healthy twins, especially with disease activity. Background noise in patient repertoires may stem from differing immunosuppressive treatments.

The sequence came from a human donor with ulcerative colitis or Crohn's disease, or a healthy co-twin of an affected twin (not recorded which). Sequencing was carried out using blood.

This CDR3 is CAISEGQDTDTQYF. The chain is built from TRBV10-3 and TRBJ2-3. The V gene's germline CDR1 is ENHRY and CDR2 SYGVKD. This CDR3 region has 14 residues.